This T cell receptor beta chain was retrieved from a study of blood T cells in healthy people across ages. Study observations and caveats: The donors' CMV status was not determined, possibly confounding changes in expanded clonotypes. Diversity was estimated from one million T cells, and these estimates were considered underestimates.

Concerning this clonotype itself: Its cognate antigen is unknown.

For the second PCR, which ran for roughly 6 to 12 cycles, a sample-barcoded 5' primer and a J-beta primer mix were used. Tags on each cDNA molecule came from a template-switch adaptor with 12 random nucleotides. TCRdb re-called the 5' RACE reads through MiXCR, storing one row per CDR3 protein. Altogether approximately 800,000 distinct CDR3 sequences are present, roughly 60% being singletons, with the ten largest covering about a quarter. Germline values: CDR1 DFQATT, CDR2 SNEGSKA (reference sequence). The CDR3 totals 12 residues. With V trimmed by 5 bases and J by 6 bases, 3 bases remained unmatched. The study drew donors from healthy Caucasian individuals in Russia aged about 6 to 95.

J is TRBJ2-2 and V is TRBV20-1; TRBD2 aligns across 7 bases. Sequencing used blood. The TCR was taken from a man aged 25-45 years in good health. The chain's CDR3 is CSADSGPGELFF. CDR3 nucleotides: TGCAGTGCTGATAGCGGGCCCGGGGAGCTGTTTTTT.